The 21 T cell receptor beta chains presented below share a single source sample, sequenced in a study of blood T cells in healthy people across ages. It was with a sample-barcoded 5' primer and a J-beta primer mix that a second PCR of roughly 7 to 12 cycles was run. TCRdb recomputed calls from the 5' RACE reads with MiXCR, one row per CDR3 protein. This sample yields some 690,000 distinct CDR3 sequences, of which 22% are seen a single time; around 22% belongs to the top ten. Sequences were obtained from blood. These receptors all come from a man in his 70s in good health.

This chain links TRBV28 with TRBJ2-7, with D uncertain. The CDR3 is 15 amino acids. The V and J ends lost 3 bases and 6 bases respectively, with 18 bases between them. CDR1 is MDHEN, CDR2 SYDVKM, per germline. The CDR3 reads CASSFSTRYSSEQYF. The CDR3 bases are TGTGCCAGCAGTTTTTCTACAAGGTATAGTAGCGAGCAGTACTTC.

This clonotype was observed a few times. The V gene is TRBV18, the J gene TRBJ2-3, with TRBD2 matching 7 bases. V shed 7 bases and J 9 bases; nucleotides not matched to a gene: 10. The CDR3 has 13 residues. Germline lookup yields CDR1 KGHSH and CDR2 LQKENI. The CDR3 spells CASLRDYSGTQYF. The CDR3 DNA reads as TGTGCCAGCTTACGGGACTATTCGGGGACGCAGTATTTT.

The V call is TRBV30, the J call TRBJ2-2, with TRBD2 matching over 10 bases. V shed 4 bases, J shed 4 bases, and the junction held 9 bases outside the gene matches. There are 16 residues in the CDR3. Germline-derived CDR1 and CDR2 are GTSNPN and SVGIG (reference sequence). CDR3 amino acids: CAWTGAGGPSTGELFF. In nucleotides, the CDR3 is TGTGCCTGGACAGGAGCGGGAGGGCCGAGCACCGGGGAGCTGTTTTTT.

This clonotype turned up a few times. This chain uses TRBV7-2 with TRBJ1-5, with 7 bases aligning to TRBD1. The germline CDR1 and CDR2 sequences are SGHTA and FQGNSA. V lost 4 bases, J lost 6 bases, and 9 bases stayed unmatched. This CDR3 region has 15 residues. CDR3 nucleotide sequence: TGTGCCAGCAGCTATCGGGAGACAGGGAGTCAGCCCCAGCATTTT. Encoded protein: CASSYRETGSQPQHF. Supplemented by reference TRBV7-2 and TRBJ1-5, the full variable domain reads GAGVSQSPSNKVTEKGKDVELRCDPISGHTALYWYRQSLGQGLEFLIYFQGNSAPDKSGLPSDRFSAERTGGSVSTLTIQRTQQEDSAVYLCASSYRETGSQPQHFGDGTRLSIL.

This clonotype was counted many times. For the CDR3, the DNA is TGTGCCAGCAGCTTAACGGGGGGGCCCTACAATGAGCAGTTCTTC. Translated: CASSLTGGPYNEQFF. The rearrangement uses TRBV7-7 and TRBJ2-1; 8 nucleotides match TRBD2. Germline V lookup: CDR1 SSHAT, CDR2 FNYEAQ (reference sequence). The CDR3 spans 15 residues. The V gene end was trimmed by 2 bases and the J gene end by 2 bases; junction bases not matched to a gene: 2.

This clonotype came up a few times. The chain links TRBV3-1 to TRBJ1-1, with D hard to call. This CDR3 has 14 residues. Germline-derived CDR1 and CDR2 are LGHDT and YNNKEL (reference sequence). V was cut by 1 base and J by 4 bases, with 10 bases left in between. CDR3 in amino acids: CASSQVRRSTEAFF. CDR3 in DNA: TGTGCCAGCAGCCAAGTGAGGCGTAGCACTGAAGCTTTCTTT.

This clonotype was counted only a few times. The rearrangement joins TRBV20-1 to TRBJ2-1; TRBD2 matches at 13 bases. There are 14 residues in the CDR3. V was pared by 5 bases and J by 9 bases, with 7 bases of the junction left unmatched. Per the germline V gene, CDR1 is DFQATT and CDR2 is SNEGSKA (reference sequence). CDR3 region: CSAAGLAGVGEQFF. In nucleotides, the CDR3 is TGCAGTGCTGCCGGACTAGCGGGAGTGGGTGAGCAGTTCTTC.

In this sample, this clonotype turned up a few times. The V gene is TRBV2, the J gene TRBJ2-7, with D uncertain. CDR3 length: 13 residues. The V gene lost 7 bases and the J gene lost 0 bases, with 10 bases spanning the gap. Germline V gives CDR1 SNHLY, CDR2 FYNNEI. The CDR3 loop is CASNPGLSYEQYF. The CDR3 bases are TGTGCCAGCAACCCAGGTCTCTCCTACGAGCAGTACTTC.

J is TRBJ1-4 and V is TRBV28; D uncertain. There are 14 residues in the CDR3. Germline V gene sequence: CDR1 MDHEN, CDR2 SYDVKM. V dropped 8 bases and J dropped 4 bases, with 14 bases sitting between them. The CDR3 nucleotides are TGTGCCAGCGGCACAGCTGAGAATAATGAAAAACTGTTTTTT. Amino acids: CASGTAENNEKLFF.

The chain employs TRBV28 and TRBJ2-3, with D unclear. Deletions cut 3 bases from V and 0 bases from J, with 13 bases between. CDR1 MDHEN and CDR2 SYDVKM come from the germline V gene. The CDR3 contains 16 residues. DNA for the CDR3: TGTGCCAGCAGTTTTTTTGCCAGACAAAGCACAGATACGCAGTATTTT. Translation gives CASSFFARQSTDTQYF.

A few counts support this clonotype. This chain links TRBV29-1 with TRBJ1-1; no clear D gene. This CDR3 has 10 residues. Germline V CDR1 and CDR2: SQVTM, ANQGSEA. V lost 4 bases and J lost 10, with 10 bases in between. CDR3 region: CSVVGVGAFF. CDR3 coding DNA: TGCAGCGTTGTCGGGGTAGGAGCTTTCTTT. Full variable domain (remainder filled in from reference TRBV29-1 and TRBJ1-1): SAVISQKPSRDICQRGTSLTIQCQVDSQVTMMFWYRQQPGQSLTLIATANQGSEATYESGFVIDKFPISRPNLTFSTLTVSNMSPEDSSIYLCSVVGVGAFFGQGTRLTVV.

The chain carries TRBV12-3 or TRBV12-4 and TRBJ2-5; 7 nucleotides line up with TRBD1. The CDR3 contains 13 residues. V was pared by 6 bases and J by 2 bases, with 3 bases of the junction left unmatched. CDR3 region: CASRRTGQETQYF. DNA for the CDR3: TGTGCCAGCAGACGGACAGGTCAAGAGACCCAGTACTTC.

V usage is TRBV12-3 or TRBV12-4 and J usage is TRBJ2-3; 9 bases align to TRBD1. With V trimmed by 8 bases and J by 5 bases, 8 bases remained unmatched. This CDR3 has 14 amino acids. CDR3 sequence: CASGEQGALDTQYF. In DNA form, the CDR3 reads TGTGCCAGCGGGGAACAGGGGGCCTTAGATACGCAGTATTTT.

The rearrangement joins TRBV5-1 to TRBJ2-3; TRBD2 matches 13 bases. The germline V gene has CDR1 SGHRS and CDR2 YFSETQ. J was trimmed by 2 bases and V by 0 bases; bases with no gene match: 3. This CDR3 is 17 amino acids long. Here the CDR3 DNA reads TGCGCCAGCAGCTTGGGACTAGCGGGGGGTACCACAGATACGCAGTATTTT. It translates to CASSLGLAGGTTDTQYF. The variable domain in full, with the rest retrieved from reference TRBV5-1 and TRBJ2-3, is KAGVTQTPRYLIKTRGQQVTLSCSPISGHRSVSWYQQTPGQGLQFLFEYFSETQRNKGNFPGRFSGRQFSNSRSEMNVSTLELGDSALYLCASSLGLAGGTTDTQYFGPGTRLTVL.

This clonotype turned up a few times. V and J are TRBV29-1 and TRBJ2-5, with D possibly matching TRBD2 (5 bases). The assigned J gene may be wrong: the sequence end matches TRBJ2-7 better. Germline V CDR1 and CDR2: SQVTM, ANQGSEA. This CDR3 has 10 amino acids. CDR3 loop: CSVGGFEQYF. CDR3 sequence (DNA): TGCAGCGTTGGAGGGTTCGAGCAGTACTTC.

This clonotype appeared a few times. The J gene is TRBJ2-5, the V gene TRBV20-1; tentative D call: TRBD2 (5 bases). CDR1 is DFQATT and CDR2 is SNEGSKA in the germline V gene (reference sequence). The CDR3 has 13 residues. V was shortened by 2 bases and J by 2 bases, with 9 bases between the two germline ends. CDR3 in amino acids: CSARRGRQETQYF. CDR3 DNA: TGCAGTGCTAGAAGAGGGCGGCAAGAGACCCAGTACTTC.

This clonotype has ten or more counts. The V gene is TRBV5-6, the J gene TRBJ1-1; 7 bases map to TRBD1. This CDR3 contains 15 residues. J gave up 4 bases and V 3 bases, and 9 bases lay outside the gene matches. Looked up from germline, CDR1 is SGHDT and CDR2 is YYEEEE. CDR3 sequence: CASSSRRQGGTEAFF. The DNA of the CDR3 is TGTGCCAGCAGCTCCCGCAGACAGGGAGGCACTGAAGCTTTCTTT.

CDR3 bases: TGCGCCAGCAGGACCCAGACAGGGGAAGGCGGGGAGCTGTTTTTT. Amino acids: CASRTQTGEGGELFF. This chain uses TRBV5-1 with TRBJ2-2, with 8 bases lining up with TRBD1. Germline-derived CDR1 and CDR2 are SGHRS and YFSETQ. The CDR3 loop spans 15 amino acids. V was pared by 5 bases and J by 7 bases, with 10 bases of the junction left unmatched.

The chain recombines TRBV27 with TRBJ2-5, with a weak D call TRBD1 (5 bases). Matching the DNA end better, TRBJ2-7 makes the J call doubtful. The germline CDR1 and CDR2 sequences are MNHEY and SMNVEV (reference sequence). The CDR3 has 14 residues. The CDR3 sequence is CASSLKGSGYEQYF. Written as DNA, the CDR3 is TGTGCCAGCAGTTTAAAAGGTTCAGGGTACGAGCAGTACTTC.

This clonotype was counted many times. The J gene is TRBJ2-5, the V gene TRBV28; no reliable D call. There are 14 residues in the CDR3. Per germline, CDR1 MDHEN and CDR2 SYDVKM. V lost 5 bases and J lost 5, with 15 bases in between. The CDR3 sequence: CASSGYEVSETQYF. The CDR3 bases are TGTGCCAGCAGTGGATACGAGGTTTCCGAGACCCAGTACTTC.

The rearrangement links TRBV29-1 to TRBJ1-4, with D perhaps matching TRBD1 (6 bases). Per germline, CDR1 SQVTM and CDR2 ANQGSEA. The V gene lost 4 bases and the J gene lost 5 bases, with 8 bases spanning the gap. The CDR3 is 12 residues long. The CDR3 DNA sequence: TGCAGCGTTGCCAGGGGAAATGAAAAACTGTTTTTT. This translates into CSVARGNEKLFF.